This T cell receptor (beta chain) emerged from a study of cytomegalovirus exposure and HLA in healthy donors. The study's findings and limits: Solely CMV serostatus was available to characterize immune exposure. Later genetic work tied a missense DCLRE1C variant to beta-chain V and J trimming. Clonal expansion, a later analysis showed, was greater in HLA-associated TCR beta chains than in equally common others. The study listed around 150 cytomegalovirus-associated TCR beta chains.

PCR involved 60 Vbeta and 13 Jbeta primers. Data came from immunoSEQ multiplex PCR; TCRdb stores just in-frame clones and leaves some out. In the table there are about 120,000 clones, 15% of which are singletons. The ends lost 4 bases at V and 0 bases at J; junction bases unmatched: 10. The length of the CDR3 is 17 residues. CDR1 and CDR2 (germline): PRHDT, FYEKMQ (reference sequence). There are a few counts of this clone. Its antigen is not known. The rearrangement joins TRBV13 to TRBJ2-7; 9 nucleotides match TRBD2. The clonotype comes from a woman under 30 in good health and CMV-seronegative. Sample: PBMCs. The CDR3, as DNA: TGTGCCAGCAGCTCCGGGGTAGCGGGGGACATCTCCTACGAGCAGTACTTC. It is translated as CASSSGVAGDISYEQYF.